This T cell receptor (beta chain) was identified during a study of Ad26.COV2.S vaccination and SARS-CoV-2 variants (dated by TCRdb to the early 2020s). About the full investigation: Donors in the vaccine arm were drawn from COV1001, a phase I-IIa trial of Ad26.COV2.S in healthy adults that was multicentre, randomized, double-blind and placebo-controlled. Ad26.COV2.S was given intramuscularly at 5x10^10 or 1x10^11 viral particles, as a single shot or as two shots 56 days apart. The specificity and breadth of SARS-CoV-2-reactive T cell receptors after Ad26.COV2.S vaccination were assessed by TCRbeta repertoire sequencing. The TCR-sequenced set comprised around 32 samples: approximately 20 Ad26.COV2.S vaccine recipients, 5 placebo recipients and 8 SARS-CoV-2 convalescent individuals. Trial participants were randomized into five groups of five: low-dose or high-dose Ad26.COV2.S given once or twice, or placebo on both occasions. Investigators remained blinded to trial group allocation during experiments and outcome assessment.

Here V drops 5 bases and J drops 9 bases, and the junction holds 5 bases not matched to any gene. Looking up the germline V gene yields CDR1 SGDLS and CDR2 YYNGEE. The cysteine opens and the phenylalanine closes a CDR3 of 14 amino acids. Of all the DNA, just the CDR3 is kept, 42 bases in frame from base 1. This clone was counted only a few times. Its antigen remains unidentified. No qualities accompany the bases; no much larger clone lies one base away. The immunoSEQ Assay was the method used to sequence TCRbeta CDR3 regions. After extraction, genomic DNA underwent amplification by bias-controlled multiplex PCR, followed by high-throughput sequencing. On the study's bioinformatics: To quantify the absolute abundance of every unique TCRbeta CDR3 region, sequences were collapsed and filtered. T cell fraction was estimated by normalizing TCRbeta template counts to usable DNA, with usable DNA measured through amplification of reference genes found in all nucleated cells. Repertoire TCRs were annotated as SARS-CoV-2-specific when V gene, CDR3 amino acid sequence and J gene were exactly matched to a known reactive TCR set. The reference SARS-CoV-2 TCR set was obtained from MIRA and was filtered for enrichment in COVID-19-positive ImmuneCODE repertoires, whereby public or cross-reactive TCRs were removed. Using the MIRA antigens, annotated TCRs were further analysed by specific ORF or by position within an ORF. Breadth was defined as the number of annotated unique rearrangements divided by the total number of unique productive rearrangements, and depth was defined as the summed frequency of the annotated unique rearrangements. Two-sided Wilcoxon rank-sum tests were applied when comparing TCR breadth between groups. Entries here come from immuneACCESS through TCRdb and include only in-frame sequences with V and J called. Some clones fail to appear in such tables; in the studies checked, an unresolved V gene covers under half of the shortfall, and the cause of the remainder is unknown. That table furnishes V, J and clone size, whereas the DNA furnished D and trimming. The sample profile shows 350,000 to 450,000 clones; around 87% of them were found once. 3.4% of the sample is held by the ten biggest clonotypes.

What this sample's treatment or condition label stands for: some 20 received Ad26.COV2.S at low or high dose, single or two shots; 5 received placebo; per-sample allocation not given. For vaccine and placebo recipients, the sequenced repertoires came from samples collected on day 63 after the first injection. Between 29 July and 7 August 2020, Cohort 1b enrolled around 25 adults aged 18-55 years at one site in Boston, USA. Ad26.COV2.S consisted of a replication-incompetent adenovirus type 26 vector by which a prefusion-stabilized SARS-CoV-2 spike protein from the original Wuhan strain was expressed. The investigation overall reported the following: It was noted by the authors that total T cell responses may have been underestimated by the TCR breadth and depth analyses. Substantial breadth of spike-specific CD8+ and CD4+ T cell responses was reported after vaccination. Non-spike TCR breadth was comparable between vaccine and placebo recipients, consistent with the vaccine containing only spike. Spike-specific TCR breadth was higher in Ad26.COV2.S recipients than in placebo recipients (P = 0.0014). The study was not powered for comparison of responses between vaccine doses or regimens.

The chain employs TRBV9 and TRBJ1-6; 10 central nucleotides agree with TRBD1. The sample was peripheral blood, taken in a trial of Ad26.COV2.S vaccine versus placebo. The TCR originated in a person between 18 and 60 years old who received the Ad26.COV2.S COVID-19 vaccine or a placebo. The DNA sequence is TGTGCCAGCAGTCAGACAGGGGGCGGTTCACCCCTCCACTTT. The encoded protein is CASSQTGGGSPLHF.